The clone carrying this T cell receptor beta chain appeared a few times. Other DNA sequences in this sample translate to the same CDR3. This sample was taken from a study of CD8+ T cells in alopecia areata. The treatment denotes: oral pan-JAK inhibitor, 5-10 mg twice daily. Starting from PBMCs, sorting isolated CD4+ and CD8+ T cells. This CDR3 comprises 14 residues. Germline lookup yields CDR1 SGHRS and CDR2 YFSETQ. Trimming took 2 bases from V and 2 from J, leaving 10 bases between them. Extracted RNA was reverse transcribed, and the resulting cDNA served as sequencing template. The data were produced by immunoSEQ multiplex PCR, yet TCRdb's version contains in-frame clones alone and is incomplete. The table has 200,000 to 250,000 clones, 64% seen once.

This sample comprised CD4+ T cells sorted from blood, obtained at week 4, from a patient treated with tofacitinib. The clonotype originates from a human donor with alopecia areata. The chain links TRBV5-1 to TRBJ1-1; the D is unclear. In DNA form, the CDR3 reads TGCGCCAGCAGCTTAAGGACGGCCAACACTGAAGCTTTCTTT. This encodes CASSLRTANTEAFF. The whole variable domain, filled in from reference TRBV5-1 and TRBJ1-1, reads KAGVTQTPRYLIKTRGQQVTLSCSPISGHRSVSWYQQTPGQGLQFLFEYFSETQRNKGNFPGRFSGRQFSNSRSEMNVSTLELGDSALYLCASSLRTANTEAFFGQGTRLTVV.